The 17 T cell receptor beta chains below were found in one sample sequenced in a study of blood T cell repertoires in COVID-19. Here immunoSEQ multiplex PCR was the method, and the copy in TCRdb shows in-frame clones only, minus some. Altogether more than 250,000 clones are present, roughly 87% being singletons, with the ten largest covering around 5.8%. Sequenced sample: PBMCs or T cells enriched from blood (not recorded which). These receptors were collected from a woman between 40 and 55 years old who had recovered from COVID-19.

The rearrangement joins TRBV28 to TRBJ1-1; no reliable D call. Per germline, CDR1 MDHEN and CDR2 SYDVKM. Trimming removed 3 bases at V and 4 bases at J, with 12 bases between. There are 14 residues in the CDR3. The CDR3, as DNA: TGTGCCAGCAGTTTTGGCATCATAAGCACTGAAGCTTTCTTT. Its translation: CASSFGIISTEAFF. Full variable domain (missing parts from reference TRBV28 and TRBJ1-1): DVKVTQSSRYLVKRTGEKVFLECVQDMDHENMFWYRQDPGLGLRLIYFSYDVKMKEKGDIPEGYSVSREKKERFSLILESASTNQTSMYLCASSFGIISTEAFFGQGTRLTVV.

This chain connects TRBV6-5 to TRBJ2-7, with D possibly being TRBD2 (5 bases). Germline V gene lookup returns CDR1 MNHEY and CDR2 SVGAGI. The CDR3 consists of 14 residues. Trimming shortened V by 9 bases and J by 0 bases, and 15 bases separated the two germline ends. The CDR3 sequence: CASGGRPSSYEQYF. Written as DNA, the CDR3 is TGTGCCAGTGGAGGACGGCCGAGCTCCTACGAGCAGTACTTC.

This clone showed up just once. Written as DNA, the CDR3 is TGTGCCAGCAGCTACAGGGACACAGATACGCAGTATTTT. Translating gives CASSYRDTDTQYF. The J gene is TRBJ2-3, the V gene TRBV11-2; TRBD1 is a possible D gene (6 bases). The CDR3 length is 13 residues. The V gene's germline CDR1 is SGHAT and CDR2 FQNNGV. The ends were cut back, 4 bases at V and 2 bases at J, with 7 bases in the middle.

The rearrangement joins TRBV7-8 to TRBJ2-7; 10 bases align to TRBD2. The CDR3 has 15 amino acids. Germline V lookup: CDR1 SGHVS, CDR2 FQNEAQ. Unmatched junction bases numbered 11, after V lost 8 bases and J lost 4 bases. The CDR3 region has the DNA TGTGCCAGCCAGGGCCAAACTAGCGGGATTTACGAGCAGTACTTC. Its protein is CASQGQTSGIYEQYF. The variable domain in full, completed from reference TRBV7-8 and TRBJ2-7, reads GAGVSQSPRYKVAKRGQDVALRCDPISGHVSLFWYQQALGQGPEFLTYFQNEAQLDKSGLPSDRFFAERPEGSVSTLKIQRTQQEDSAVYLCASQGQTSGIYEQYFGPGTRLTVT.

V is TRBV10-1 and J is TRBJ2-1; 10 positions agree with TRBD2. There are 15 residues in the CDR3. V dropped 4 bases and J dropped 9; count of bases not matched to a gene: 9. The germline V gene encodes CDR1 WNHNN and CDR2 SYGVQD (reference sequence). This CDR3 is CASSVRLAGVGEQFF. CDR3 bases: TGCGCCAGCAGTGTCCGGCTAGCGGGAGTAGGTGAGCAGTTCTTC.

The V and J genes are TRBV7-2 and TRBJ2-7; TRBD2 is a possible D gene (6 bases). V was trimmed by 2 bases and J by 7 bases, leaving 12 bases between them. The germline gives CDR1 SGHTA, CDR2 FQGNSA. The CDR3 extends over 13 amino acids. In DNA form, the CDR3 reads TGTGCCAGCAGCTTACGGGAGAAAGGAGAGCAGTACTTC. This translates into CASSLREKGEQYF.

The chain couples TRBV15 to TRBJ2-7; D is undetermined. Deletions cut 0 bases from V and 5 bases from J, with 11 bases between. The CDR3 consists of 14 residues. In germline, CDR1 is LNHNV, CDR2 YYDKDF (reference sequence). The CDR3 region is CATSRDASQDEQYF. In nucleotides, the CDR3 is TGTGCCACCAGCAGAGATGCGTCCCAGGACGAGCAGTACTTC.

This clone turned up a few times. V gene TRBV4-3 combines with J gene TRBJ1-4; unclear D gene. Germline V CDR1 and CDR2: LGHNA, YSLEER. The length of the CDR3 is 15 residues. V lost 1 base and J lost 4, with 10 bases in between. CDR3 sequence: CASSQVSQNNEKLFF. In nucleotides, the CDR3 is TGCGCCAGCAGCCAAGTTTCACAGAATAATGAAAAACTGTTTTTT.

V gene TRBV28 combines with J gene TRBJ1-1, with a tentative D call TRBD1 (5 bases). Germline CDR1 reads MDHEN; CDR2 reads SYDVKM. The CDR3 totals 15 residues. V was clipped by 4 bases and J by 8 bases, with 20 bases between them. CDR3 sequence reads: CASSSRPGTRGEAFF. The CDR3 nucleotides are TGTGCCAGCAGTTCCAGGCCGGGGACTAGAGGGGAAGCTTTCTTT.

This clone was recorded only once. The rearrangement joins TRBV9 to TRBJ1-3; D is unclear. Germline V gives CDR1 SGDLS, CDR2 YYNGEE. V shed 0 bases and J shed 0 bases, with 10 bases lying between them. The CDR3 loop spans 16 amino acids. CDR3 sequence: CASSVGFGVSGNTIYF. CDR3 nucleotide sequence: TGTGCCAGCAGCGTAGGGTTCGGTGTCTCTGGAAACACCATATATTTT.

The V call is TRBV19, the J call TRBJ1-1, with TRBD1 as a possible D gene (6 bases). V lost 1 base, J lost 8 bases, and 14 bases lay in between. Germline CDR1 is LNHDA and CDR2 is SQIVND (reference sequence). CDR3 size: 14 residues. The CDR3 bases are TGTGCCAGTAGTATAGGAGGGGGTATGGGGGAAGCTTTCTTT. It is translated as CASSIGGGMGEAFF.

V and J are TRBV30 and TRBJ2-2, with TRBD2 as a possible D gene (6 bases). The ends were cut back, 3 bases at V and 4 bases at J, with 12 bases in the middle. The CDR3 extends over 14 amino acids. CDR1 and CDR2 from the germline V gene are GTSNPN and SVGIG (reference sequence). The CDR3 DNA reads TGTGCCTGGAGCTGGGACTTAATCACCGGGGAGCTGTTTTTT. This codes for CAWSWDLITGELFF.

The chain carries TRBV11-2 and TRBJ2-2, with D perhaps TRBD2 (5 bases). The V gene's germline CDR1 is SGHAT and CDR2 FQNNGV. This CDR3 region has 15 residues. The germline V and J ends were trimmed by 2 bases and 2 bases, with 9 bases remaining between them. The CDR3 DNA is TGTGCCAGCAGCTTACTCCTAGCAAACACCGGGGAGCTGTTTTTT. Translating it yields CASSLLLANTGELFF.

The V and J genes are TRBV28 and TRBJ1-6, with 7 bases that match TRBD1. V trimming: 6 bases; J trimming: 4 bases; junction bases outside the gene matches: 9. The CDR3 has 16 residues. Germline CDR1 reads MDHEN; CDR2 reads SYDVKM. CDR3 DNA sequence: TGTGCCAGCAGACCAGGGGGGACAGTTTATAATTCACCCCTCCACTTT. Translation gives CASRPGGTVYNSPLHF.

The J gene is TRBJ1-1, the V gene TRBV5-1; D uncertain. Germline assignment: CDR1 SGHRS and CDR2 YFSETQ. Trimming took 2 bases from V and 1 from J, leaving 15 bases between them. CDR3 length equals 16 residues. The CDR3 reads CASSFMGAVENTEAFF. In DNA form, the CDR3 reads TGCGCCAGCAGCTTTATGGGTGCGGTCGAGAACACTGAAGCTTTCTTT. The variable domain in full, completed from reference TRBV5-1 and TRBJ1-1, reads KAGVTQTPRYLIKTRGQQVTLSCSPISGHRSVSWYQQTPGQGLQFLFEYFSETQRNKGNFPGRFSGRQFSNSRSEMNVSTLELGDSALYLCASSFMGAVENTEAFFGQGTRLTVV.

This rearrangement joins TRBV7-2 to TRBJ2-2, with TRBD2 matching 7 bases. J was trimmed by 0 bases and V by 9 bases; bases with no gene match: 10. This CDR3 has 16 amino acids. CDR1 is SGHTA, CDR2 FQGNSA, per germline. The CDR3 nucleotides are TGTGCCAGTGGGAAAGGGAGGGCTGCGAACACCGGGGAGCTGTTTTTT. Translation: CASGKGRAANTGELFF. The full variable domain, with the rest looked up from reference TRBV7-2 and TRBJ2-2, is GAGVSQSPSNKVTEKGKDVELRCDPISGHTALYWYRQSLGQGLEFLIYFQGNSAPDKSGLPSDRFSAERTGGSVSTLTIQRTQQEDSAVYLCASGKGRAANTGELFFGEGSRLTVL.

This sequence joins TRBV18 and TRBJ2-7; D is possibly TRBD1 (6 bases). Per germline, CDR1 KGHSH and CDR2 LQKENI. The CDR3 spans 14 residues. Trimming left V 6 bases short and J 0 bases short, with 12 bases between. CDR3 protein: CASSQGSPSYEQYF. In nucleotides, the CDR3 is TGTGCCAGCTCGCAGGGGTCCCCCTCCTACGAGCAGTACTTC. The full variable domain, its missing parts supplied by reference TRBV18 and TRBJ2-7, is NAGVMQNPRHLVRRRGQEARLRCSPMKGHSHVYWYRQLPEEGLKFMVYLQKENIIDESGMPKERFSAEFPKEGPSILRIQQVVRGDSAAYFCASSQGSPSYEQYFGPGTRLTVT.